Listed below are T cell receptor beta chains from one sample, sequenced in a study of beta chain features in type 1 diabetes. The data were produced by immunoSEQ multiplex PCR, yet TCRdb's version contains in-frame clones alone and is incomplete. This table holds some 150,000 clones, 13% found once. Source material: central memory CD4+ T cells from blood. The receptors here all came from a man aged 18 to 29 with type 1 diabetes. Both conserved end residues are part of each CDR3. The D gene is left open where the match is weak. Size values are once, few and many counts, or a class for expanded clones, and some rows have none.

>TRBJ2-3|many|TRBD1|TRBV18|16
TGTGCCAGCTCACCCCCGGGACAGGGGAGTACAGATACGCAGTATTTT
CASSPPGQGSTDTQYF
>TRBJ1-2|few|-|TRBV13|13
TGTGCCAGCAAGGGCAGGCCCAACTATGGCTACACCTTC
CASKGRPNYGYTF
>TRBJ1-1|-|-|TRBV5-6|13
TGTGCCAGCAGCTTGGATCCTAGCACTGAAGCTTTCTTT
CASSLDPSTEAFF
>TRBJ1-1|few|-|TRBV5-6|15
TGTGCCAGCAGCTTGGAGACGACCCCCAGCGCTGAAGCTTTCTTT
CASSLETTPSAEAFF
>TRBJ2-1|few|-|TRBV7-9|15
TGTGCCAGCAGCTCGGCTAGGACTAAGGCCAATGAGCAGTTCTTC
CASSSARTKANEQFF
>TRBJ1-6|-|TRBD1|TRBV2|16
TGTGCCAGCAGTGCCGAGGGGGCCGGCGATAATTCACCCCTCCACTTT
CASSAEGAGDNSPLHF
>TRBJ1-1|-|-|TRBV7-9|17
TGTGCCAGCAGCTTGGACCCTGGACAGCATAGGAACACTGAAGCTTTCTTT
CASSLDPGQHRNTEAFF
>TRBJ1-5|many|-|TRBV29-1|11
TGCAGCGTCGGGGTAGATCAGCCCCAGCATTTT
CSVGVDQPQHF
>TRBJ1-1|-|TRBD1|TRBV9|16
TGTGCCAGCAGCGTAGACCCGGGACAGGTGAACACTGAAGCTTTCTTT
CASSVDPGQVNTEAFF
>TRBJ2-1|few|-|TRBV6-4|15
TGTGCCAGCAGTGGCGGACATGCGCCTAACAATGAGCAGTTCTTC
CASSGGHAPNNEQFF
>TRBJ2-2|many|TRBD1|TRBV2|13
TGTGCCAGCAGTGAAGCTGGGACAGGAGAGCTGTTTTTT
CASSEAGTGELFF
>TRBJ2-7|-|-|TRBV19|14
TGTGCCAGTAGCCCAAGGGACCTCGGGTACGAGCAGTACTTC
CASSPRDLGYEQYF
>TRBJ2-1|-|-|TRBV4-1|17
TGCGCCAGCAGCCCTTTCGGAGAAACAAGCTCCTACAATGAGCAGTTCTTC
CASSPFGETSSYNEQFF
>TRBJ2-5|-|TRBD2|TRBV5-6|15
TGTGCCAGCAGCCCGAGACTAGCGGTTCAAGAGACCCAGTACTTC
CASSPRLAVQETQYF
>TRBJ1-4|few|-|TRBV7-9|15
TGTGCCAGCAGGCCTGACGGGGGGAAAAATGAAAAACTGTTTTTT
CASRPDGGKNEKLFF
>TRBJ1-2|-|-|TRBV6-1|12
TGTGCCAGCAGTGGAAACAGCGGTGGCTACACCTTC
CASSGNSGGYTF
>TRBJ1-1|few|-|TRBV9|13
TGTGCCAGCACGGAGGACGAGACTACCGAAGCTTTCTTT
CASTEDETTEAFF
>TRBJ2-5|many|-|TRBV12-5|12
TGTGCTAGTGGCCGACAGCAAGAGACCCAGTACTTC
CASGRQQETQYF
>TRBJ2-5|many|-|TRBV7-6|13
TGTGCCAGCAGCTTAGGGCAGTTAGAGACCCAGTACTTC
CASSLGQLETQYF
>TRBJ2-7|-|-|TRBV11-2|14
TGTGCCAGCAGCTTTCGGTTCCTCTCCTACGAGCAGTACTTC
CASSFRFLSYEQYF
>TRBJ2-2|-|TRBD1|TRBV19|15
TGTGCCAGTAACCCCAGGGGGTTGGTCACCGGGGAGCTGTTTTTT
CASNPRGLVTGELFF
>TRBJ1-2|few|-|TRBV5-6|12
TGTGCCAGCACCATTGACAGTTATGGCTACACCTTC
CASTIDSYGYTF
>TRBJ2-5|-|TRBD1|TRBV6-1|13
TGTGCCAGCAGGACTACAGGGGTGGAGACCCAGTACTTC
CASRTTGVETQYF
>TRBJ2-3|few|-|TRBV11-1|16
TGTGCCAGCAGCTTACAGGGTGAGAGGAACACAGATACGCAGTATTTT
CASSLQGERNTDTQYF
>TRBJ1-1|-|-|TRBV6-5|15
TGTGCCAGCAGTTACTCTGGCGGCTCGGGGACTGAAGCTTTCTTT
CASSYSGGSGTEAFF
>TRBJ2-5|-|-|TRBV2|10
TGTGCCAGCCTCGTGGAGACCCAGTACTTC
CASLVETQYF
>TRBJ2-1|few|-|TRBV7-9|13
TGTGCCAGCAGCCCGGACGGATTCACAAGACAGTTCTTC
CASSPDGFTRQFF
>TRBJ1-2|few|TRBD1|TRBV9|15
TGTGCCAGCAGCGCCGATCCGACAGGGAACTATGGCTACACCTTC
CASSADPTGNYGYTF
>TRBJ1-2|few|TRBD1|TRBV15|17
TGTGCCACCAGCAGAGGGGACAGGGGGCCTTCTAACTATGGCTACACCTTC
CATSRGDRGPSNYGYTF
>TRBJ2-3|-|TRBD2|TRBV28|14
TGTGCCAGCAGCACCGGGACTAGCGGGCTTCAGGAGTATTTT
CASSTGTSGLQEYF
>TRBJ2-7|few|-|TRBV4-1|14
TGCGCCAGCAGCCCCGAGGCAGGGCCCTACGAGCAGTACTTC
CASSPEAGPYEQYF
>TRBJ1-1|-|-|TRBV9|12
TGTGCCAGCAGCGCTGAAGGTCGCAGAGCTTTCTTT
CASSAEGRRAFF
>TRBJ2-7|few|TRBD2|TRBV28|16
TGTGCCAGCAGTTTACACGGGACTAGCGGTAACTACGAGCAGTACTTC
CASSLHGTSGNYEQYF
>TRBJ1-5|many|-|TRBV29-1|12
TGCAGCGTTTCTGGAGGGAATCAGCCCCAGCATTTT
CSVSGGNQPQHF
>TRBJ1-1|once|-|TRBV11-2|13
TGTGCCAGCAGCTTAGGACAGGTCGGTGAAGCTTTCTTT
CASSLGQVGEAFF
>TRBJ1-2|-|-|TRBV29-1|15
TGCAGCGTTGGAGGGACCCCACCGGGGACTTATGGCTACACCTTC
CSVGGTPPGTYGYTF